This TCR beta chain was found in a study of read filtering for tumor transcriptome and immune sequencing. At the time of active disease, bone marrow was collected from every patient. This clonotype was seen many times. As yet, its antigen is unknown. General study points: Even smaller IR-seq throughput identified most shared clonotypes. Without single-read clonotypes, shared clonotype proportions correlated more between IR-seq and RNA-seq.

Germline loops: CDR1 DFQATT, CDR2 SNEGSKA (reference sequence). The J segment lost 7 bases and the V segment lost 4 bases, leaving 11 bases of the junction unmatched. The CDR3 length is 17 residues. Molecular barcoded adaptors covering alpha/delta and beta/gamma chains were used on about 390 ng RNA. TCRdb fed the reads into MiXCR, producing one record per CDR3 protein. There are 100,000 to 150,000 distinct CDR3 sequences in the sample; 10% to 15% occur only once, and around 10% lies in the top ten. The sample consisted of a population of CD138-negative cells sorted from bone marrow. This chain uses TRBV20-1 with TRBJ2-1; 15 bases are shared with TRBD2. This TCR was recovered from a donor at least 40 years old with multiple myeloma. CDR3 in amino acids: CSATGAGTSGGRNEQFF. In DNA form, the CDR3 reads TGCAGTGCTACCGGCGCCGGGACTAGCGGGGGGAGGAATGAGCAGTTCTTC.